This T cell receptor (beta chain) stems from a study of T cells in Graves' hyperthyroidism and ophthalmopathy. V gave up 5 bases and J gave up 2 bases; unmatched junction bases: 5. Germline V gene data show CDR1 as SGHAT and CDR2 as FQNNGV. The CDR3 has 16 residues. Amplification targeted TCR beta CDR3 regions from RNA transcripts. The HTBI primer set drove a first-round RT-PCR of the TCR CDR3. Via MiXCR, TCRdb re-called the multiplex PCR reads, giving one row per CDR3 protein. The table records about 510,000 distinct CDR3 sequences, about 46% of them present only once. In its sample, this clonotype was seen many times. Reasons for excluding patients were uncontrolled infection, other autoimmune disease, pregnancy or lactation. Thyroid ultrasound and orbital computed tomography, with clinical symptoms and serum thyroxine and TRAb, informed diagnoses.

The material sequenced was peripheral blood or thyroid tissue (not recorded which). This receptor was obtained from an adult woman with Graves' disease, either hyperthyroidism or ophthalmopathy (not recorded which). This chain connects TRBV11-2 to TRBJ2-5, with 13 bases that match TRBD2. The CDR3 sequence: CASSLRGLAGQETQYF. The CDR3 DNA sequence: TGTGCCAGCAGCCTACGGGGACTAGCGGGGCAAGAGACCCAGTACTTC.